The sequence of this T cell receptor (beta chain) was determined in a study of blood T cell repertoires in COVID-19. Across the whole study: The analysed material was cDNA or gDNA that came from T cells, B-cell-depleted T cells, or PBMCs.

The method was immunoSEQ multiplex PCR; TCRdb's version includes in-frame clones alone and lacks a portion of them. The data show about 250,000 clones, roughly 83% seen once. The CDR3 is 15 amino acids. Germline V gene lookup returns CDR1 KGHDR and CDR2 SFDVKD. With 3 bases removed from V and 0 bases from J, the gap between germline ends came to 11 bases. Source material: peripheral blood. The sequence was obtained from a man older than 75 with acute or convalescent COVID-19. This chain uses TRBV24-1 with TRBJ2-7, with D possibly TRBD2 on 5 matching bases. In DNA form, the CDR3 reads TGTGCCACCAGTGATGGCGTGGGGAGCTCCTACGAGCAGTACTTC. As protein: CATSDGVGSSYEQYF.